Below, 7 T cell receptor beta chains from the same sample are listed, as sequenced in a study of Graves' ophthalmopathy and Graves' hyperthyroidism. Amplified TCR beta CDR3 regions were obtained using RNA transcripts as template. Second-round multiplex PCR followed a first-round RT-PCR using HTBI primers. From the multiplex PCR reads, TCRdb called clonotypes with MiXCR, one entry per CDR3 protein. Among over a million distinct CDR3 sequences listed, less than 45% were seen once. Sample: peripheral blood or thyroid tissue (not recorded which). The source is an adult man with Graves' hyperthyroidism.

The chain is built from TRBV7-9 and TRBJ2-2; D may be TRBD1 (6 bases). Germline V gene lookup returns CDR1 SEHNR and CDR2 FQNEAQ (reference sequence). V was clipped by 3 bases and J by 4 bases, with 15 bases between them. This CDR3 is 16 amino acids long. CDR3 sequence (DNA): TGTGCCAGCAGCTTCAACAGGGCTATCGGCACCGGGGAGCTGTTTTTT. Protein: CASSFNRAIGTGELFF.

The table lists this clonotype with a few counts. Compared with germline, one end of the junction differs, possibly owing to a read error. This chain uses TRBV5-1 with TRBJ2-7; TRBD1 matches at 7 bases. CDR1 is SGHRS, CDR2 YFSETQ, per germline. The CDR3 runs 14 residues. CDR3 protein: CASSVAQGSYEQYF. The CDR3 coding sequence is TGTGCCAGCAGCGTCGCACAGGGGTCCTACGAGCAGTACTTC.

V and J are TRBV20-1 and TRBJ2-1; the D is unclear. Per germline, CDR1 DFQATT and CDR2 SNEGSKA (reference sequence). This CDR3 is 16 amino acids long. Trimming stripped 2 bases from V and 2 bases from J, with 16 bases between. The CDR3 sequence is CSARPRSPGAYNEQFF. CDR3 nucleotides: TGCAGTGCTAGACCCCGGAGTCCTGGGGCCTACAATGAGCAGTTCTTC.

This clonotype was seen repeatedly, ten times or more. This rearrangement joins TRBV6-2 or TRBV6-3 to TRBJ2-7; 8 bases map to TRBD2. V shed 6 bases, J shed 4 bases, and the junction held 2 bases outside the gene matches. CDR1 and CDR2 from the germline V gene are MNHEY and SVGEGT. This CDR3 is built from 12 residues. In DNA, the CDR3 is TGTGCCAGCAGCGGACTAGCTTACGAGCAGTACTTC. This translates into CASSGLAYEQYF.

The chain uses TRBV25-1 and TRBJ1-5; no clear D. CDR1 MGHDK and CDR2 SYGVNS come from the germline V gene. Trimming pared 8 bases from V and 0 bases from J, leaving 14 bases between. This CDR3 has 15 amino acids. The CDR3 here is CASARTDYSNQPQHF. The CDR3 nucleotides read TGTGCCAGCGCGAGGACGGATTATAGCAATCAGCCCCAGCATTTT.

The chain employs TRBV4-1 and TRBJ2-7; 10 nucleotides match TRBD2. The CDR3 is 16 amino acids. The trim removed 1 base at V and 4 bases at J, leaving 7 bases unmatched. Germline V gives CDR1 MGHRA, CDR2 YSYEKL. CDR3 coding DNA: TGCGCCAGCAGCCAAGTAAGCCTAGCGGGAGAATACGAGCAGTACTTC. It specifies CASSQVSLAGEYEQYF.

This clonotype has a handful of counts. The chain links TRBV4-3 to TRBJ2-2, with 9 positions matching TRBD2. Germline V gene data show CDR1 as LGHNA and CDR2 as YSLEER. The CDR3 length is 17 residues. With 2 bases clipped from V and 2 bases from J, the junction kept 6 bases outside the gene matches. Written as DNA, the CDR3 is TGCGCCAGCAGCCAAAGAGCGGGGGGAATAAACACCGGGGAGCTGTTTTTT. Translated: CASSQRAGGINTGELFF.